This T cell receptor beta chain was identified in a study of blood T cell repertoires in COVID-19. Study context: Samples of COVID-19 (acute and convalescent) were obtained from the United States, Italy and Spain. PBMCs, B-cell-depleted T cells, or T cells provided the cDNA or gDNA that made up the material.

In the study's own analysis: Amplification of reference gene primers was used by the study to estimate nucleated cell counts. Clones were sequenced by immunoSEQ multiplex PCR, and TCRdb holds only the in-frame ones, with some missing. The DNA gave D and trimming, while V, J and clone size come from that table. Here the sample spans around 120,000 clones, about three quarters being singletons. The CDR3 runs to 17 residues. Germline V gives CDR1 SGDLS, CDR2 YYNGEE. V trimming: 0 bases; J trimming: 6 bases; junction bases outside the gene matches: 11. The chain uses TRBV9 and TRBJ2-3; 9 positions agree with TRBD2. The receptor comes from a human donor with acute or convalescent COVID-19. The donor label of this sample is uncertain. The sample consisted of peripheral blood. CDR3 sequence reads: CASSVAHAGGPGDTQYF. In DNA, the CDR3 is TGTGCCAGCAGCGTAGCTCACGCGGGGGGGCCCGGTGATACGCAGTATTTT. The variable domain in full, with the rest retrieved from reference TRBV9 and TRBJ2-3, is DSGVTQTPKHLITATGQRVTLRCSPRSGDLSVYWYQQSLDQGLQFLIQYYNGEERAKGNILERFSAQQFPDLHSELNLSSLELGDSALYFCASSVAHAGGPGDTQYFGPGTRLTVL.